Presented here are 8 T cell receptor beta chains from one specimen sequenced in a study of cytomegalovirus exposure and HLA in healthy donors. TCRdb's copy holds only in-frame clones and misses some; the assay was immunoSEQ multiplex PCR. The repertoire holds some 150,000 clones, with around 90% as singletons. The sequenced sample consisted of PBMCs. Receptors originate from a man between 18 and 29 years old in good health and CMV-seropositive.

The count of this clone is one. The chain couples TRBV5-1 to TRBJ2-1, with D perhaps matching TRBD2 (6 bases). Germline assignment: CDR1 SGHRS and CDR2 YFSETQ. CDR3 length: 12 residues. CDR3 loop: CSPAGSYNEQFF. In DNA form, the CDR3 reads TGCTCTCCCGCCGGGAGTTACAATGAGCAGTTCTTC.

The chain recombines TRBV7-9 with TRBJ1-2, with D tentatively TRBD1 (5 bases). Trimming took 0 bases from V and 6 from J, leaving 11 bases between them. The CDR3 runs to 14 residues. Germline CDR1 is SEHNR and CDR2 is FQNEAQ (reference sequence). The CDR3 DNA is TGTGCCAGCAGCTTAGCCGGGGGTGACGATGGCTACACCTTC. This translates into CASSLAGGDDGYTF.

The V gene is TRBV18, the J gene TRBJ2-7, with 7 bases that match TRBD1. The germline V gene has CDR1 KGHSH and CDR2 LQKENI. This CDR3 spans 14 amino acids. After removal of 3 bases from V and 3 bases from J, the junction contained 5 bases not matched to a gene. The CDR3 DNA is TGTGCCAGCTCACCGGTCCAGGGGGACTACGAGCAGTACTTC. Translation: CASSPVQGDYEQYF.

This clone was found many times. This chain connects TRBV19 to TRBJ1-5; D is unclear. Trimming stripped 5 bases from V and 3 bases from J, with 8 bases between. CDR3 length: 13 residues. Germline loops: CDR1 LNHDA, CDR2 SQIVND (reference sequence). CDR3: CASSYSNNQPQHF. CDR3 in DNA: TGTGCCAGTAGTTACAGTAACAATCAGCCCCAGCATTTT.

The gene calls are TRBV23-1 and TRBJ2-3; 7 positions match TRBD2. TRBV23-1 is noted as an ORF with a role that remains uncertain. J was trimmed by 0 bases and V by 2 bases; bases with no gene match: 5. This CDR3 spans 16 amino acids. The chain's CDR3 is CASSQQKAGSTDTQYF. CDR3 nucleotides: TGCGCCAGCAGTCAACAAAAAGCGGGGAGCACAGATACGCAGTATTTT.

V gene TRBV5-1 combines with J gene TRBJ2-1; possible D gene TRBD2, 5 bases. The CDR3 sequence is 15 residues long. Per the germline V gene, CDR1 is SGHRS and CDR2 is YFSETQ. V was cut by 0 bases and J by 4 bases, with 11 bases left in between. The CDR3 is CASSLERVLYNEQFF. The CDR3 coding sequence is TGCGCCAGCAGCTTGGAGAGGGTTCTTTACAATGAGCAGTTCTTC.

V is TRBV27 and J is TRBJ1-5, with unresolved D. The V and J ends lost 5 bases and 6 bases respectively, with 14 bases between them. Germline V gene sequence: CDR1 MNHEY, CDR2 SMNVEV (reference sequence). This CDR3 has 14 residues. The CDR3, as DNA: TGTGCCAGCAGTGGGTCAGAGGCGACTCAGCCCCAGCATTTT. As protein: CASSGSEATQPQHF.

Here the CDR3 DNA reads TGTGCCAGCATCTTTAGCGGGGGGGCCGGGGAGCTGTTTTTT. Amino acids: CASIFSGGAGELFF. This chain connects TRBV28 to TRBJ2-2, with 11 nucleotides matching TRBD2. The CDR3 is 14 amino acids. Germline V gives CDR1 MDHEN, CDR2 SYDVKM. The trim removed 7 bases at V and 6 bases at J, leaving 4 bases unmatched.